The 26 T cell receptor beta chains below all came from one sample that was sequenced in a study of technical replicates of blood from a handful of donors. Measured with immunoSEQ multiplex PCR; TCRdb has only the in-frame clones, and not every one. The sample lists around 80,000 clones, around 94% occurring once. Sequenced material: T cells isolated from PBMCs. The receptor set was obtained from a human donor in good health.

This chain links TRBV19 with TRBJ1-2; no firm D call. The length of the CDR3 is 13 residues. CDR1 is LNHDA and CDR2 is SQIVND in the germline V gene (reference sequence). V lost 10 bases and J 5 bases, leaving 17 bases between the germline ends. In DNA form, the CDR3 reads TGTGCCACTAATGCCCTCGACACGTATGGCTACACCTTC. Translating it yields CATNALDTYGYTF. Together with reference TRBV19 and TRBJ1-2, the CDR3 gives the full variable domain: DGGITQSPKYLFRKEGQNVTLSCEQNLNHDAMYWYRQDPGQGLRLIYYSQIVNDFQKGDIAEGYSVSREKKESFPLTVTSAQKNPTAFYLCATNALDTYGYTFGSGTRLTVV.

The rearrangement joins TRBV6-1 to TRBJ2-1; D is uncertain. The CDR3 is 14 amino acids. Germline CDR1 reads MNHNS; CDR2 reads SASEGT. V was shortened by 6 bases and J by 2 bases, with 11 bases between the two germline ends. CDR3 bases: TGTGCCAGCAGAGACCGAGGAGCCTACAATGAGCAGTTCTTC. Amino acid sequence: CASRDRGAYNEQFF.

This clone was picked up one time. The rearrangement joins TRBV9 to TRBJ2-1; 11 nucleotides agree with TRBD2. The CDR3 is 16 amino acids. Germline values: CDR1 SGDLS, CDR2 YYNGEE. With 2 bases clipped from V and 5 bases from J, the junction kept 6 bases outside the gene matches. CDR3 bases: TGTGCCAGCAGCGTTCTTAGCGGGAGGGTCCACAATGAGCAGTTCTTC. Translated: CASSVLSGRVHNEQFF.

About this clone itself: At one end the junction does not follow the germline gene, possibly because of a read error. The rearrangement uses TRBV7-8 and TRBJ2-7; D is undetermined. CDR3 length equals 14 residues. Germline CDR1 is SGHVS and CDR2 is FQNEAQ. The CDR3 DNA sequence: TGTGCCAGCAGTTTAGATTCAGGCCTTTACGAGCAGTACTTC. Its translation is CASSLDSGLYEQYF.

The rearrangement joins TRBV2 to TRBJ1-5; 10 bases are a match to TRBD1. In germline, CDR1 is SNHLY, CDR2 FYNNEI. After removal of 5 bases from V and 7 bases from J, the junction contained 2 bases not matched to a gene. The CDR3 extends over 13 amino acids. CDR3: CASSSTGGQPQHF. CDR3 in DNA: TGTGCCAGCAGTTCGACAGGGGGCCAGCCCCAGCATTTT.

The V call is TRBV5-5, the J call TRBJ1-1; D remains unclear. Germline loops: CDR1 SGHKS, CDR2 YYEKEE (reference sequence). V shed 1 base and J shed 1 base, with 5 bases lying between them. CDR3 length: 13 residues. The CDR3 DNA reads TGTGCCAGCAGCTTGCGCGGGAACACTGAAGCTTTCTTT. Translated: CASSLRGNTEAFF.

This clone is a singleton in its sample. J is TRBJ2-1 and V is TRBV27; possibly TRBD2 for D (7 bases). This CDR3 spans 14 amino acids. CDR1 and CDR2 from the germline V gene are MNHEY and SMNVEV (reference sequence). The germline V and J ends were trimmed by 5 bases and 6 bases, with 14 bases remaining between them. CDR3 sequence: CASSRGGSTNEQFF. The CDR3 DNA reads as TGTGCCAGCAGTAGGGGGGGTAGTACCAATGAGCAGTTCTTC.

This chain links TRBV25-1 with TRBJ2-1; perhaps TRBD1 as D (6 bases). Per germline, CDR1 MGHDK and CDR2 SYGVNS. This CDR3 comprises 13 residues. V was cut by 4 bases and J by 8 bases, with 12 bases left in between. CDR3 protein: CASSAIGTYEQFF. Here the CDR3 DNA reads TGTGCCAGCAGTGCGATAGGGACATATGAGCAGTTCTTC.

The chain carries TRBV14 and TRBJ2-1; unclear D gene. V was trimmed by 3 bases and J by 2 bases, leaving 8 bases between them. The CDR3 extends over 14 amino acids. The V gene's germline CDR1 is SGHDN and CDR2 FVKESK. This chain's CDR3 is CASSQGGAYNEQFF. The CDR3 bases are TGTGCCAGCAGCCAGGGTGGAGCCTACAATGAGCAGTTCTTC.

The chain recombines TRBV29-1 with TRBJ1-2; 11 nucleotides line up with TRBD1. The CDR3 consists of 15 residues. V gave up 1 base and J gave up 3 bases; unmatched junction bases: 4. Looked up from germline, CDR1 is SQVTM and CDR2 is ANQGSEA. The chain's CDR3 is CSVEGTGGAYYGYTF. The CDR3 DNA sequence: TGCAGCGTTGAAGGGACAGGGGGCGCGTACTATGGCTACACCTTC.

The rearrangement joins TRBV9 to TRBJ2-5, with a tentative D call TRBD1 (6 bases). Trimming pared 3 bases from V and 3 bases from J, leaving 15 bases between. Germline loops: CDR1 SGDLS, CDR2 YYNGEE. The CDR3 runs 15 residues. In nucleotides, the CDR3 is TGTGCCAGCAGCGCTACAGGGTTTATAGAAGAGACCCAGTACTTC. Residues: CASSATGFIEETQYF. Filled out from reference TRBV9 and TRBJ2-5, the complete variable domain reads DSGVTQTPKHLITATGQRVTLRCSPRSGDLSVYWYQQSLDQGLQFLIQYYNGEERAKGNILERFSAQQFPDLHSELNLSSLELGDSALYFCASSATGFIEETQYFGPGTRLLVL.

V is TRBV6-1 and J is TRBJ2-7; 11 nucleotides agree with TRBD2. V lost 8 bases, J lost 3 bases, and 9 bases stayed unmatched. The CDR3 has 15 amino acids. The germline CDR1 and CDR2 sequences are MNHNS and SASEGT. CDR3 nucleotide sequence: TGTGCCAGCGCAACGCTAGCGGGAGGCCACTACGAGCAGTACTTC. Translated, it gives CASATLAGGHYEQYF.

The chain has TRBV5-1 and TRBJ2-3; no clear D. Germline V CDR1 and CDR2: SGHRS, YFSETQ. This CDR3 has 17 residues. Trimming took 3 bases from V and 1 from J, leaving 18 bases between them. The CDR3 DNA reads TGCGCCAGCAGCTACACGTTAACAGCCGACCGCACAGATACGCAGTATTTT. Protein: CASSYTLTADRTDTQYF.

The chain combines TRBV6-4 with TRBJ2-2; TRBD2 agrees at 10 bases. V gave up 2 bases and J gave up 0 bases; unmatched junction bases: 3. This CDR3 comprises 17 residues. CDR1 is MRHNA and CDR2 is SNTAGT in the germline V gene. CDR3 coding DNA: TGTGCCAGCAGTGACAGGGGACTAGCGTCGAACACCGGGGAGCTGTTTTTT. Protein: CASSDRGLASNTGELFF.

J is TRBJ2-1 and V is TRBV28; 12 bases align to TRBD2. Trimming cost V 7 bases and J 8 bases; bases outside gene matches: 15. This CDR3 comprises 17 residues. CDR1 is MDHEN, CDR2 SYDVKM, per germline. CDR3 DNA sequence: TGTGCCAGCAATCCCACCTCCGGGACTAGCGGGTTCTATGAGCAGTTCTTC. Residues: CASNPTSGTSGFYEQFF.

The chain uses TRBV30 and TRBJ2-7; D remains ambiguous. This CDR3 comprises 12 residues. Deletions cut 2 bases from V and 3 bases from J, with 8 bases between. Germline CDR1 and CDR2: GTSNPN and SVGIG (reference sequence). The DNA of the CDR3 is TGTGCCTGGAGTTATAATAACTACGAGCAGTACTTC. Encoded protein: CAWSYNNYEQYF.

V and J are TRBV9 and TRBJ2-6; D gene uncertain. This CDR3 has 11 amino acids. Germline V gene data show CDR1 as SGDLS and CDR2 as YYNGEE. Trimming took off 3 bases at V and 15 bases at J, with 10 bases between the two ends. CDR3 in DNA: TGTGCCAGCAGCGGAAAGCTTCCCCTGACTTTC. Protein product: CASSGKLPLTF.

This chain connects TRBV5-6 to TRBJ1-2, with D perhaps matching TRBD1 (6 bases). The CDR3 sequence is 17 residues long. Germline V CDR1 and CDR2: SGHDT, YYEEEE. The V end lost 2 bases, the J end lost 1 base, and 18 bases lay between the germline ends. The CDR3 here is CASSLGTPGYVNYGYTF. Written as DNA, the CDR3 is TGTGCCAGCAGCTTAGGGACACCTGGCTACGTTAACTATGGCTACACCTTC.

The chain employs TRBV15 and TRBJ2-7; 8 bases match TRBD2. This CDR3 is 19 amino acids long. Germline values: CDR1 LNHNV, CDR2 YYDKDF (reference sequence). Trimming cost V 5 bases and J 2 bases; bases outside gene matches: 20. The DNA for the CDR3 is TGTGCCACCAGCGATGACCCAACCTTACTAGCGGACCTCCCCTACGAGCAGTACTTC. Translated: CATSDDPTLLADLPYEQYF.

The CDR3 reads CAIQGGPHGQYF. The CDR3 DNA reads TGTGCCATCCAGGGGGGCCCCCACGGGCAGTACTTC. This chain connects TRBV10-3 to TRBJ2-7; weak D call: TRBD1 (7 bases). Germline CDR1 is ENHRY and CDR2 is SYGVKD. The CDR3 is made up of 12 amino acids. Trimming left V 8 bases short and J 9 bases short, with 17 bases between.

The chain employs TRBV19 and TRBJ1-5, with 9 positions matching TRBD1. J was trimmed by 1 base and V by 9 bases; bases with no gene match: 7. This CDR3 has 15 amino acids. CDR1 and CDR2 (germline): LNHDA, SQIVND (reference sequence). The CDR3 DNA reads TGTGCCAGCCTCTCGGGACAGGGAAGCAATCAGCCCCAGCATTTT. It specifies CASLSGQGSNQPQHF.

The V and J genes are TRBV19 and TRBJ1-5, with 7 bases matching TRBD1. The V gene end was trimmed by 1 base and the J gene end by 7 bases; junction bases not matched to a gene: 7. The CDR3 totals 15 residues. CDR1 and CDR2 from the germline V gene are LNHDA and SQIVND (reference sequence). The CDR3 DNA is TGTGCCAGTAGTATAGTTAAGGGGGCGGGACAGCCCCAGCATTTT. Protein: CASSIVKGAGQPQHF.

The rearrangement joins TRBV19 to TRBJ1-1; TRBD1 is a possible D gene (5 bases). Germline lookup yields CDR1 LNHDA and CDR2 SQIVND (reference sequence). This CDR3 is 16 amino acids long. V was shortened by 5 bases and J by 3 bases, with 19 bases between the two germline ends. The CDR3 DNA sequence: TGTGCCAGTAGTGGAGGGGTACGGAGTATCGACACTGAAGCTTTCTTT. Translated: CASSGGVRSIDTEAFF.

The rearrangement links TRBV30 to TRBJ1-2; 9 positions match TRBD1. V lost 2 bases to trimming and J lost 7 bases; unmatched junction nucleotides: 5. Germline lookup yields CDR1 GTSNPN and CDR2 SVGIG (reference sequence). CDR3 size: 13 residues. This CDR3 reads CAWSRDRATGYTF. CDR3 sequence (DNA): TGTGCCTGGAGTCGGGACAGGGCCACTGGCTACACCTTC.

This clone was found once. J is TRBJ1-2 and V is TRBV15; D is perhaps TRBD1 (5 bases). Trimming took off 8 bases at V and 1 base at J, with 17 bases between the two ends. The CDR3 runs 15 residues. Germline assignment: CDR1 LNHNV and CDR2 YYDKDF (reference sequence). As DNA, the CDR3 is TGTGCCACCTCGAGGGGAGGGAGTTTTAACTATGGCTACACCTTC. Protein sequence: CATSRGGSFNYGYTF.

The genes are TRBV6-6 and TRBJ1-4; D not certain. Between the trimmed V and J ends, which lost 4 bases and 6 bases, there was a span of 6 bases. The germline V gene has CDR1 MNHNY and CDR2 SVGAGI (reference sequence). The CDR3 extends over 12 amino acids. The CDR3 here is CASSSIDEKLFF. The CDR3 DNA is TGTGCCAGCAGTTCTATAGATGAAAAACTGTTTTTT.